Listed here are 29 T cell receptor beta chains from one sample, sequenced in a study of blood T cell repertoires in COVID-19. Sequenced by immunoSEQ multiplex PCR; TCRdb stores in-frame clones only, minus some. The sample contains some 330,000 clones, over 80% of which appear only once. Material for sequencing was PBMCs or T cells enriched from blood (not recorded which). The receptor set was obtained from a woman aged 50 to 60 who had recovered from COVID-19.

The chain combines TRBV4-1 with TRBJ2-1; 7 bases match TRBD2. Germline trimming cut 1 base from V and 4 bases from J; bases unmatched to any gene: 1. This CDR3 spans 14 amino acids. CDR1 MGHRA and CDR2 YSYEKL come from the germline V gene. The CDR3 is CASSQVGGYNEQFF. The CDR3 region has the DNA TGCGCCAGCAGCCAAGTGGGAGGGTACAATGAGCAGTTCTTC.

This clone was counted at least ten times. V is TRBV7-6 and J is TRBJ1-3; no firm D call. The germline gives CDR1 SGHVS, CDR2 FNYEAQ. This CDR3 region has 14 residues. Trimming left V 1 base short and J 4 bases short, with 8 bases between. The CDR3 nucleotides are TGTGCCAGCAGCTTAGGGGTGACAGGAAACACCATATATTTT. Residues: CASSLGVTGNTIYF.

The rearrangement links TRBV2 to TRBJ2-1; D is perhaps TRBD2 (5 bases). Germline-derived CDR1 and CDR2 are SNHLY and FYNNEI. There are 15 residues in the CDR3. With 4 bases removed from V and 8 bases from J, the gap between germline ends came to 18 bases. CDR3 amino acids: CASSAGLPLGDEQFF. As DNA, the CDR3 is TGTGCCAGCAGTGCAGGACTCCCTTTGGGCGATGAGCAGTTCTTC.

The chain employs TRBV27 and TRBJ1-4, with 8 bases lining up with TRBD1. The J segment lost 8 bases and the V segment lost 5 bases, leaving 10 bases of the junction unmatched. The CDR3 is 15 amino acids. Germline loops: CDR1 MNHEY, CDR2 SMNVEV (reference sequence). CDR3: CASSRLGQGREKLFF. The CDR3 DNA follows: TGTGCCAGCAGTCGCCTCGGACAGGGACGGGAAAAACTGTTTTTT.

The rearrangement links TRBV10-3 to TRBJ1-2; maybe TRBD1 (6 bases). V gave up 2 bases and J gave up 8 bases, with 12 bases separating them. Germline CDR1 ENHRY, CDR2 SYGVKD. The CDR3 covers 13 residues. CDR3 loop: CAISEPATGGYTF. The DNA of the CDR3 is TGTGCCATCAGTGAGCCGGCCACAGGGGGCTACACCTTC.

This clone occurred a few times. CDR3 DNA: TGTGCCAGCAGCTGGGGGGCTAGCGGGAGATTGGAGACCCAGTACTTC. Translation: CASSWGASGRLETQYF. The chain has TRBV5-4 and TRBJ2-5; 10 bases are shared with TRBD2. The CDR3 covers 16 residues. With V trimmed by 3 bases and J by 5 bases, 10 bases remained unmatched. CDR1 and CDR2 from the germline V gene are SGHNT and YYREEE (reference sequence). Looking up the rest from reference TRBV5-4 and TRBJ2-5 gives the full variable domain: ETGVTQSPTHLIKTRGQQVTLRCSSQSGHNTVSWYQQALGQGPQFIFQYYREEENGRGNFPPRFSGLQFPNYSSELNVNALELDDSALYLCASSWGASGRLETQYFGPGTRLLVL.

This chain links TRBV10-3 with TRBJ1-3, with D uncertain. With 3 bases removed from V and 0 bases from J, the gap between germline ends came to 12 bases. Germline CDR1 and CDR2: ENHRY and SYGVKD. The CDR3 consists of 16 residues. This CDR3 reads CAISDPGMGSGNTIYF. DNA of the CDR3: TGTGCCATCAGTGACCCGGGTATGGGCTCTGGAAACACCATATATTTT.

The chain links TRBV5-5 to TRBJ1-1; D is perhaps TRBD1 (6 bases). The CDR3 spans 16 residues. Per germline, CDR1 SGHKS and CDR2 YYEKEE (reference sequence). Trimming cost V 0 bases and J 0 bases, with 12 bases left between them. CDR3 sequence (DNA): TGTGCCAGCAGCTTGGATCCGGGACATCTGAACACTGAAGCTTTCTTT. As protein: CASSLDPGHLNTEAFF.

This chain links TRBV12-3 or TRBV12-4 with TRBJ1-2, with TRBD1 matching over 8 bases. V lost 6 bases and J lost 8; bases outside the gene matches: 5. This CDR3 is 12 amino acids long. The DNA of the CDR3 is TGTGCCAGCAGCTTTGGACAGGGCGGCTACACCTTC. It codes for CASSFGQGGYTF.

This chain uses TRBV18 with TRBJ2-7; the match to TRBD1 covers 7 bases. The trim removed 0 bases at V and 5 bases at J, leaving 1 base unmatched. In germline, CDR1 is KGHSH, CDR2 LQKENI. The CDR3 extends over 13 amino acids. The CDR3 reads CASSPPTGNEQYF. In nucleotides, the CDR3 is TGTGCCAGCTCACCACCGACAGGGAACGAGCAGTACTTC.

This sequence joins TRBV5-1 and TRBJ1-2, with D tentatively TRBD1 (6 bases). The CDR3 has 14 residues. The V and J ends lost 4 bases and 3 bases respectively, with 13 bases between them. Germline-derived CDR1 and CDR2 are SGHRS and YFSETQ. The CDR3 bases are TGCGCCAGCAGCCGCCCGACAGGAGACTATGGCTACACCTTC. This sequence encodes CASSRPTGDYGYTF.

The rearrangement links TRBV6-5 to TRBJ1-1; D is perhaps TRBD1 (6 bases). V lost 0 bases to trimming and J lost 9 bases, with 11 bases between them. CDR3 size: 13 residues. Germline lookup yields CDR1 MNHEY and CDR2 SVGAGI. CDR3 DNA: TGTGCCAGCAGTTACTCGACGCAGGGGAAAGCTTTCTTT. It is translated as CASSYSTQGKAFF.

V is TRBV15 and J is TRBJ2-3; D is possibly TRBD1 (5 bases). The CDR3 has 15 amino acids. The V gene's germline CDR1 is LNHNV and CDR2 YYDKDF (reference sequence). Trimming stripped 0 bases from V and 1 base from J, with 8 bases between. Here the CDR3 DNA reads TGTGCCACCAGCAGAGATCCGACAGGCACAGATACGCAGTATTTT. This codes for CATSRDPTGTDTQYF.

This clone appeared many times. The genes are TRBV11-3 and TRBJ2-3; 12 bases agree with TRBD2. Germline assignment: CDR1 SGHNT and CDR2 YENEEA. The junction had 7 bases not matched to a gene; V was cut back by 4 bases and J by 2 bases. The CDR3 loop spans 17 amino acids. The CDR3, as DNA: TGTGCCAGCAGCTCATTAACTAGCGGGGGGAACACAGATACGCAGTATTTT. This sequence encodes CASSSLTSGGNTDTQYF.

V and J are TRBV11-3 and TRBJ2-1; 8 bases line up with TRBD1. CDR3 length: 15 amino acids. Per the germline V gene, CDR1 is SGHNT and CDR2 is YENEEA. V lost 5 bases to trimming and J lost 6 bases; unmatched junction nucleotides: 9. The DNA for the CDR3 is TGTGCCAGCAGCCCCCGGGACAGGAGGGCCAATGAGCAGTTCTTC. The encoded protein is CASSPRDRRANEQFF.

CDR3 sequence reads: CASSAGTGNTGELFF. For the CDR3, the DNA is TGTGCCAGCTCGGCCGGGACAGGGAACACCGGGGAGCTGTTTTTT. The chain joins TRBV18 to TRBJ2-2, with 8 bases lining up with TRBD1. Trimming cost V 6 bases and J 1 base; bases outside gene matches: 4. Germline CDR1 KGHSH, CDR2 LQKENI. The CDR3 runs to 15 residues.

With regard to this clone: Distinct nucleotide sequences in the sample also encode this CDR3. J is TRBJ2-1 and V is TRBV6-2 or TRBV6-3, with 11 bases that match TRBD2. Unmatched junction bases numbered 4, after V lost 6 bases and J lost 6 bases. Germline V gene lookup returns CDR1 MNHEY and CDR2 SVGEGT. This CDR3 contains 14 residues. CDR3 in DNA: TGTGCCAGCAGCTTAGCGGGAGGGCCCAATGAGCAGTTCTTC. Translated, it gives CASSLAGGPNEQFF.

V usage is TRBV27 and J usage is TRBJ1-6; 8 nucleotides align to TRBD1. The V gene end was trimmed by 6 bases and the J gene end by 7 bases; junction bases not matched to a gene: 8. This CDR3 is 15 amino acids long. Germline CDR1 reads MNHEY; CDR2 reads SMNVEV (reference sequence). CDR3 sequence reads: CASRAGTGENSPLHF. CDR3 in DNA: TGTGCCAGCAGGGCTGGGACAGGTGAAAATTCACCCCTCCACTTT.

As DNA, the CDR3 is TGTGCCAGCAGCGACATAGCGGGAACGAACACCGGGGAGCTGTTTTTT. Its protein is CASSDIAGTNTGELFF. The chain recombines TRBV9 with TRBJ2-2, with 8 nucleotides matching TRBD2. Germline loops: CDR1 SGDLS, CDR2 YYNGEE. The CDR3 totals 16 residues. V was clipped by 3 bases and J by 0 bases; unmatched bases: 4.

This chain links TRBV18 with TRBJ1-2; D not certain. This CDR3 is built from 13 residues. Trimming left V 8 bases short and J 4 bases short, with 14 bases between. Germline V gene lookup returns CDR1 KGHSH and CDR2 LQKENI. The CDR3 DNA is TGTGCCAGCCCAATAGGGCGGGCCTATGGCTACACCTTC. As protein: CASPIGRAYGYTF.

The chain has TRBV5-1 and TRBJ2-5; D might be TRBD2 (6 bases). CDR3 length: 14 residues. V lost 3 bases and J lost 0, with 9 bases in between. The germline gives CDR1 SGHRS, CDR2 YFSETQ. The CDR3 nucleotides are TGCGCCAGCAGCTGGGAGGTGTACCAAGAGACCCAGTACTTC. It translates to CASSWEVYQETQYF.

The CDR3 reads CSARQNNGYTF. The CDR3 bases are TGCAGTGCTAGACAGAATAATGGCTACACCTTC. This sequence joins TRBV20-1 and TRBJ1-2; no clear D. This CDR3 region has 11 residues. Deletions cut 2 bases from V and 6 bases from J, with 7 bases between. Germline-derived CDR1 and CDR2 are DFQATT and SNEGSKA (reference sequence).

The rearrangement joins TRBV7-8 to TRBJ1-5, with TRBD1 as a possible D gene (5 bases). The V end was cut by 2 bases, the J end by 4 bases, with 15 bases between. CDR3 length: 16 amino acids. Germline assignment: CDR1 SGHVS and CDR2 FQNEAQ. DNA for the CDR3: TGTGCCAGCAGCTTAAGTATACAGGCAGGAAATCAGCCCCAGCATTTT. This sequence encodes CASSLSIQAGNQPQHF.

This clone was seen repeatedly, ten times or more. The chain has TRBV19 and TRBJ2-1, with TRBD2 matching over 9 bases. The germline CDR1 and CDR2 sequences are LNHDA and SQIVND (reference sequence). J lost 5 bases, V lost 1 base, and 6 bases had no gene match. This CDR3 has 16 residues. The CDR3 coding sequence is TGTGCCAGTAGTATAGGTCCGCTAGCGGGGAACAATGAGCAGTTCTTC. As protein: CASSIGPLAGNNEQFF.

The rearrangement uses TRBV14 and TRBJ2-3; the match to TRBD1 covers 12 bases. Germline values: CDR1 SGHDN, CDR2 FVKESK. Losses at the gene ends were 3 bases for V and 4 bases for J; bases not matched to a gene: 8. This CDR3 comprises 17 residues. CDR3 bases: TGTGCCAGCAGCCAGTACGCCGGGACAGGGGGCTCAGATACGCAGTATTTT. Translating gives CASSQYAGTGGSDTQYF.

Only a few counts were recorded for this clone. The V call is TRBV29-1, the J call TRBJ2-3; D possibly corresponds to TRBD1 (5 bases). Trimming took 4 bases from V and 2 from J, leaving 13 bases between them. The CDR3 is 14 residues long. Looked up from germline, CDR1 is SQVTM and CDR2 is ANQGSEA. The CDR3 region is CSVGTSGPTDTQYF. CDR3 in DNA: TGCAGCGTTGGGACCTCAGGGCCCACAGATACGCAGTATTTT.

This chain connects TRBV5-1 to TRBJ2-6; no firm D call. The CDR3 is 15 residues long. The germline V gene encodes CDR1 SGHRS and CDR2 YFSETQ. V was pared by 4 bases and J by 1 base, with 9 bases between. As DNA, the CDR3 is TGCGCCAGCAGCCCGGAGCTTTCTGGGGCCAACGTCCTGACTTTC. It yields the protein CASSPELSGANVLTF. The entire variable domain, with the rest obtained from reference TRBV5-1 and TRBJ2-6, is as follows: KAGVTQTPRYLIKTRGQQVTLSCSPISGHRSVSWYQQTPGQGLQFLFEYFSETQRNKGNFPGRFSGRQFSNSRSEMNVSTLELGDSALYLCASSPELSGANVLTFGAGSRLTVL.

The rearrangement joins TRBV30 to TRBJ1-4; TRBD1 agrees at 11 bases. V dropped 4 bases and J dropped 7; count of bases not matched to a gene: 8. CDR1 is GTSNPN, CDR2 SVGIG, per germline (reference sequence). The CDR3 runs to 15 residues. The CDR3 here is CAWNDQGQGGEKLFF. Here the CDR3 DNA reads TGTGCCTGGAACGACCAGGGACAGGGGGGTGAAAAACTGTTTTTT.

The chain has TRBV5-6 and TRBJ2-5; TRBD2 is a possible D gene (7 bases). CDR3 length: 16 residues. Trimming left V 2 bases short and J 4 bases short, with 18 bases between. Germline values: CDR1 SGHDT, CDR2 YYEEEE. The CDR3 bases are TGTGCCAGCAGCTTAAACCGGGGGGCCGCTGGAGAGACCCAGTACTTC. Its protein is CASSLNRGAAGETQYF.